This T cell receptor (beta chain) was profiled in a study of patients and donors after allogeneic stem cell transplantation. MiXCR, run by TCRdb on the RT-PCR reads, gives a single entry per CDR3 protein. The sample includes 900,000 to 1,000,000 distinct CDR3 sequences, approximately 18% of them seen just once. The CDR3 is 12 residues long. The germline V gene has CDR1 SNHLY and CDR2 FYNNEI. The V gene end was trimmed by 11 bases and the J gene end by 9 bases; junction bases not matched to a gene: 9. This clonotype was counted a single time. Source material: blood, either unsorted or a sorted T cell fraction (not recorded which). This receptor was identified in a human donor who was either an allogeneic HSCT recipient or a stem cell or donor lymphocyte infusion donor (not recorded which). It is not recorded whose cells these are; they may come from a transplant donor. The rearrangement joins TRBV2 to TRBJ2-1; TRBD2 agrees at 8 bases. For the CDR3, the DNA is TGTGCCGAGGGATTGGCGGGAGGTGAGCAGTTCTTC. Protein sequence: CAEGLAGGEQFF.